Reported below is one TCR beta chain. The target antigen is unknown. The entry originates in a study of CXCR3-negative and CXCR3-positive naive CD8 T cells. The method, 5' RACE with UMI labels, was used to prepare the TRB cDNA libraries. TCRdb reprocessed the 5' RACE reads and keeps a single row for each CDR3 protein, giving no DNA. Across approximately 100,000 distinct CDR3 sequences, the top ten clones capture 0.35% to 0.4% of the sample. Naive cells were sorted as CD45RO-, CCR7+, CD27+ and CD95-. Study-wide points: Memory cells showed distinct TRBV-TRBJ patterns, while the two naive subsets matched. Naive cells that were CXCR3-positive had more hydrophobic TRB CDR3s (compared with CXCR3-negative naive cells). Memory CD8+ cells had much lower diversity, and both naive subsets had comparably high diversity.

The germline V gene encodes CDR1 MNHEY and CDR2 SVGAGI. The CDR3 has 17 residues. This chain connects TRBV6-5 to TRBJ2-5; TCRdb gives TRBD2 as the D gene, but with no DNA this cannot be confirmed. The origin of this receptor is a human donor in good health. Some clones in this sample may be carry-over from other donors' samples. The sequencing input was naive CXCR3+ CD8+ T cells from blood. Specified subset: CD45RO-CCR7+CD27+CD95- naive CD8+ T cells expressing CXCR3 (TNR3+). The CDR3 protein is CASTSGTQPRGQETQYF.